These T cell receptor beta chains were read from a single sample in a study of OX40 agonist ivuxolimab in advanced cancers. Only in-frame clones appear in the TCRdb table, and some are missing; sequencing was by immunoSEQ multiplex PCR. In the table there are about 62,000 clones, 90% to 95% of which are singletons. Here the sequenced sample was CD4+ or CD8+ T cells sorted from blood, taken in a trial of the OX40 agonist ivuxolimab. These receptors were taken from an adult with an advanced solid tumor such as melanoma, head and neck, liver or kidney cancer. CDR3s include the opening cysteine and the closing phenylalanine or tryptophan. D genes are given only for firm matches. Not every row has a clone size; where given, it reads once, few, many or a size class.

-	TRBV4-1	-	TRBJ1-2	TGCGCCAGCAGACTATCGGGGGGCGCGAAAGGCTACACCTTC	CASRLSGGAKGYTF
TRBD1	TRBV5-6	few	TRBJ2-5	TGTGCCAGCAGCTTGGTGGCGTCAGGGGGCCGGGAGACCCAGTACTTC	CASSLVASGGRETQYF
-	TRBV19	-	TRBJ1-5	TGTGCCAGTAGTATAGGGGAGGTGGGGTTGCCCCAGCCCCAGCATTTT	CASSIGEVGLPQPQHF
-	TRBV29-1	-	TRBJ2-7	TGCAGCGTTGGAGACTTGACCTCCTACGAGCAGTACTTC	CSVGDLTSYEQYF
TRBD1	TRBV7-9	once	TRBJ1-3	TGTGCCAGCAGCCTAACAGGGGGCCCTGGAAACACCATATATTTT	CASSLTGGPGNTIYF
TRBD2	TRBV5-4	-	TRBJ2-7	TGTGCCAGCAGCGAGCGGGGGACCTACGAGCAGTACTTC	CASSERGTYEQYF
-	TRBV10-2	-	TRBJ2-2	TGCGCCAGCAGTGAGACCCCGAGAGGCGGGGAGCTGTTTTTT	CASSETPRGGELFF
-	TRBV6-1	-	TRBJ2-5	TGTGCCAGCAGGGGAATCGGCGAGACCCAGTACTTC	CASRGIGETQYF
-	TRBV4-1	-	TRBJ2-7	TGCGCCAGCAGCCCGGGGGAAGGGTCCTACGAGCAGTACTTC	CASSPGEGSYEQYF
TRBD1	TRBV5-1	-	TRBJ1-1	TGCGCCAGCAGCTGGACAGGGGCCACTGAAGCTTTCTTT	CASSWTGATEAFF
-	TRBV27	-	TRBJ2-7	TGTGCCAGCAGTTTACGCGGGACAAACTACGAGCAGTACTTC	CASSLRGTNYEQYF
TRBD1	TRBV19	-	TRBJ2-1	TGTGCCAGTAGTATCGGGACAGGGTATGAGCAGTTCTTC	CASSIGTGYEQFF
-	TRBV19	-	TRBJ1-5	TGTGCCAGTTACCCTGGAGGGGATAGCAATCAGCCCCAGCATTTT	CASYPGGDSNQPQHF
-	TRBV6-6	-	TRBJ2-7	TGTGCCAGCAGTACGGCCGGCAGGGGTCCCTACGAGCAGTACTTC	CASSTAGRGPYEQYF
-	TRBV7-9	-	TRBJ2-7	TGTGCCAGCAGCTTCAAGGGGCGCGCCCACGAGCAGTACTTC	CASSFKGRAHEQYF
-	TRBV7-9	once	TRBJ1-1	TGTGCCAGCAGCTTAGGGGTAACTGAAGCTTTCTTT	CASSLGVTEAFF
-	TRBV7-2	once	TRBJ2-1	TGTGCCAGCAGCTCGACACCGGGATTCGACAATGAGCAGTTCTTC	CASSSTPGFDNEQFF
-	TRBV19	-	TRBJ1-4	TGTGCCAGTCTGGGGGCACGTGAAAAACTGTTTTTT	CASLGAREKLFF
-	TRBV4-3	-	TRBJ2-7	TGCGCCAGCAGCCATTTCAAGGCGGATTCCTACGAGCAGTACTTC	CASSHFKADSYEQYF
TRBD2	TRBV19	once	TRBJ2-7	TGTGCCAGTAGTATCACGCTAGCGGGATACGAGCAGTACTTC	CASSITLAGYEQYF
TRBD2	TRBV6-1	-	TRBJ2-5	TGTGCCAGCAGTGAAGCGCTTGTGGACCTAGCGGGGGGCAAACAAGAGACCCAGTACTTC	CASSEALVDLAGGKQETQYF
-	TRBV29-1	-	TRBJ1-1	TGCAGCGTTGCTCCCGGGAACACTGAAGCTTTCTTT	CSVAPGNTEAFF
TRBD1	TRBV5-4	-	TRBJ2-7	TGTGCCAGCAGCGCGGCGACAGGGTCCTACGAGCAGTACTTC	CASSAATGSYEQYF
TRBD2	TRBV6-5	-	TRBJ2-1	TGTGCCAGCAGTTACACTGGACTAGCGAGCGATGAGCAGTTCTTC	CASSYTGLASDEQFF
-	TRBV15	-	TRBJ1-2	TGTGCCACCAGCGGCCTAGAAGGATCCTATGGCTACACCTTC	CATSGLEGSYGYTF
TRBD1	TRBV7-9	-	TRBJ2-4	TGTGCCAGCGGACGGACAGGGAGTGCCAAAAACATTCAGTACTTC	CASGRTGSAKNIQYF
TRBD2	TRBV25-1	few	TRBJ2-7	TGTGCCAGCAGCCCTAGCGGGAGTCATTTGGAGCAGTACTTC	CASSPSGSHLEQYF
TRBD1	TRBV7-9	many	TRBJ1-1	TGTGCCAGCAGCCCCACAGGGGGCGCGGGCACTGAAGCTTTCTTT	CASSPTGGAGTEAFF
-	TRBV19	-	TRBJ2-7	TGTGCCAGTAGTATTTGGGGTGGGGAGGACGAGCAGTACTTC	CASSIWGGEDEQYF
-	TRBV27	-	TRBJ2-7	TGTGCCAGCCGGGGGGCCTACAACTACGAGCAGTACTTC	CASRGAYNYEQYF
-	TRBV10-1	-	TRBJ2-1	TGCGCCAGCAGTGTCTGGCCTTATGCTGAGCAGTTCTTC	CASSVWPYAEQFF
-	TRBV5-6	-	TRBJ2-3	TGTGCCAGCAGCTTCTTGAAAACAGATACGCAGTATTTT	CASSFLKTDTQYF
-	TRBV5-4	-	TRBJ1-1	TGTGCCAGCACCCCGGCCGGGGACATAGAAGCTTTCTTT	CASTPAGDIEAFF
-	TRBV19	few	TRBJ1-5	TGTGCCAGTAGGCACGGGACGGATGGATGGGCCCAGCATTTT	CASRHGTDGWAQHF
-	TRBV2	-	TRBJ1-6	TGTGCCAGCAGTCCGGGCTCACCCCTCCACTTT	CASSPGSPLHF
TRBD2	TRBV12-5	-	TRBJ2-1	TGTGCTAGTGGTTTGGCAGCGGGGGGCCATGAGCAGTTCTTC	CASGLAAGGHEQFF
-	TRBV4-1	-	TRBJ2-1	TGCGCCAGCCAATTGGGAGAGGGCGATGAGCAGTTCTTC	CASQLGEGDEQFF
-	TRBV4-1	-	TRBJ2-7	TGCGCCAGCAGCCACCCCGTAGGGGCTGGCGAGCAGTACTTC	CASSHPVGAGEQYF
TRBD1	TRBV14	-	TRBJ1-1	TGTGCCAGCAGCCATCGGACAGGGGGCCTTGAAGCTTTCTTT	CASSHRTGGLEAFF
TRBD2	TRBV4-1	-	TRBJ2-1	TGCGCCAGCAGTCAAGTTCCCCCCTCCAGGACTAGCTGGAATGAGCAGTTCTTC	CASSQVPPSRTSWNEQFF
-	TRBV5-1	-	TRBJ2-7	TGCGCCAGCAGCTTGGAAGGGACCCCCTACGAGCAGTACTTC	CASSLEGTPYEQYF
-	TRBV6-1	-	TRBJ1-2	TGTGCCAGCAGTGAACTCGGTCCGGACCGCTATGGCTACACCTTC	CASSELGPDRYGYTF
-	TRBV14	-	TRBJ2-3	TGTGCCAGCAGCCGGACCGATCGCACAGATACGCAGTATTTT	CASSRTDRTDTQYF
-	TRBV28	-	TRBJ1-5	TGTGCCAGCACCCCAATGTCCCGGGAGGCGGGCAATCAGCCCCAGCATTTT	CASTPMSREAGNQPQHF
TRBD2	TRBV7-6	-	TRBJ2-3	TGTGCCAGCAGCTTCTTAGCGGGAGTGCAAGATACGCAGTATTTT	CASSFLAGVQDTQYF
TRBD2	TRBV7-9	-	TRBJ2-3	TGTGCCAGCAGCTCAGGACTAGCGGGAGAGACAGATACGCAGTATTTT	CASSSGLAGETDTQYF
-	TRBV4-3	-	TRBJ2-7	TGCGCCAGCAGCCAATACGGAGGAGCCTACGAGCAGTACTTC	CASSQYGGAYEQYF
TRBD1	TRBV16	-	TRBJ1-2	TGTGCCAGCAGCCAATTCGGGACAGGGGGCGTTGGCTACACCTTC	CASSQFGTGGVGYTF
-	TRBV7-2	-	TRBJ2-7	TGTGCCAGCAGCTACTACGGGTCCTCCGACTACGAGCAGTACTTC	CASSYYGSSDYEQYF
-	TRBV2	-	TRBJ1-2	TGTGCCAGCAGGGGGATAGACTACACCTTC	CASRGIDYTF
TRBD1	TRBV5-1	-	TRBJ1-1	TGCGCCAGCAGCTCCCGACAGGGGAGTCAGACTGAAGCTTTCTTT	CASSSRQGSQTEAFF
-	TRBV6-1	once	TRBJ2-7	TGTGCCAGCAGTGAAGACTGGGTGGAGGAGCAGTACTTC	CASSEDWVEEQYF
TRBD1	TRBV5-6	-	TRBJ2-5	TGTGCCAGCAGCTTTGGACAGGGTAGGGAGACCCAGTACTTC	CASSFGQGRETQYF
-	TRBV19	-	TRBJ2-5	TGTGCCAGTAGTCAACGAACGTTTCAGGAGACCCAGTACTTC	CASSQRTFQETQYF
TRBD1	TRBV5-1	-	TRBJ2-7	TGCGCCAGCAGCAACCCGGGACAGGGGTTTGACGAGCAGTACTTC	CASSNPGQGFDEQYF
-	TRBV7-9	-	TRBJ1-2	TGTGCCAGCAGCTTATCCTCAGAATTTAACTATGGCTACACCTTC	CASSLSSEFNYGYTF
TRBD1	TRBV25-1	-	TRBJ1-2	TGTGCCAGCAGTGAATTCGTGACAGGGGGCTATGGCTACACCTTC	CASSEFVTGGYGYTF
-	TRBV13	-	TRBJ1-2	TGTGCCAGCAGCCTGGAAGGACCTAACTATGGCTACACCTTC	CASSLEGPNYGYTF
TRBD2	TRBV9	-	TRBJ2-1	TGTGCCAGCAGCGTAGCTAACGCGGGAGGGCCTGGCGATGAGCAGTTCTTC	CASSVANAGGPGDEQFF
-	TRBV29-1	-	TRBJ2-3	TGCAGCGTTGTGGGCGATATCACAGATACGCAGTATTTT	CSVVGDITDTQYF